This TCR beta chain was sequenced in a study of blood T cell repertoires in COVID-19. Study-wide background: Samples taken during acute and convalescent COVID-19 were collected in the United States, Italy and Spain. The cDNA or gDNA used as material had been derived from T cells, B-cell-depleted T cells, or PBMCs.

Trimming shortened V by 2 bases and J by 0 bases, and 9 bases separated the two germline ends. The CDR3 consists of 15 residues. Germline values: CDR1 MNHEY, CDR2 SVGEGT. The authors' processing: The authors estimated nucleated cell counts from reference gene primer amplification. The method was immunoSEQ multiplex PCR; TCRdb's version includes in-frame clones alone and lacks a portion of them. V, J and clone size were drawn from that table, and D and trimming were deduced from the DNA. The data show a few hundred thousand clones, with 70% to 90% seen just once and 2.2% held by the top ten. The receptor was isolated from a woman aged 50 to 60 with acute or convalescent COVID-19. V gene TRBV6-2 or TRBV6-3 combines with J gene TRBJ2-3; D is possibly TRBD2 (5 bases). The specimen was peripheral blood. The CDR3 region has the DNA TGTGCCAGCAGTTACCAAGCGGCGAGCACAGATACGCAGTATTTT. Translated, it gives CASSYQAASTDTQYF.